Described below is a single TCR beta chain sequence and its context. From germline, CDR1 is LNHNV and CDR2 YYDKDF (reference sequence). CDR3 size: 14 residues. V dropped 1 base and J dropped 4 bases, with 8 bases sitting between them. This specimen belongs to a study of CD8 T cells in Susac syndrome. cDNA came from about 0.5 to 1 ug RNA primed by random hexamers. TCRdb re-analysed the immunoSEQ multiplex PCR reads in MiXCR, keeping a single row per CDR3 protein. The table shows 250,000 to 300,000 distinct CDR3 sequences, with 89% occurring only once. The clonotype comes from a human donor with multiple sclerosis. The sequenced sample was CD8+ T cells from PBMCs. The rearrangement links TRBV15 to TRBJ2-1; D call uncertain. CDR3 bases: TGTGCCACCAGCAGAGGGTCCCTGTACAATGAGCAGTTCTTC. Encoded protein: CATSRGSLYNEQFF. The variable domain in full, with the rest retrieved from reference TRBV15 and TRBJ2-1, is DAMVIQNPRYQVTQFGKPVTLSCSQTLNHNVMYWYQQKSSQAPKLLFHYYDKDFNNEADTPDNFQSRRPNTSFCFLDIRSPGLGDTAMYLCATSRGSLYNEQFFGPGTRLTVL.